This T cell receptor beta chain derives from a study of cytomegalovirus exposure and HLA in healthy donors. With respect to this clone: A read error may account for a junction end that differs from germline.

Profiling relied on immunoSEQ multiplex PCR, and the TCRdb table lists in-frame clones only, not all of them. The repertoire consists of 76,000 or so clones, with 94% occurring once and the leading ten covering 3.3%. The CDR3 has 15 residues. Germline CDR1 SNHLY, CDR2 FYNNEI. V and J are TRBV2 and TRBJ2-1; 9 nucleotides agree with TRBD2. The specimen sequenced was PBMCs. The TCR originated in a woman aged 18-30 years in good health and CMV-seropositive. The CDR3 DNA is TGTGCCAGCAGTCAAATTAGCGGGAGCTACCATGAGCAGTTCTTC. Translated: CASSQISGSYHEQFF.